The 31 T cell receptor beta chains in this list originate from one sample, sequenced in a study of identical twins. TCRdb independently ran MiXCR on the 5' RACE reads; one entry per CDR3 protein. The sample records hundreds of thousands of distinct CDR3 sequences, 21% being singletons. Separately, the same data were catalogued under a study of T cells expressing NK-cell markers.

Sequences were obtained from PBMCs. The receptors shown here come from a woman aged 18-30 years in good health.

V gene TRBV20-1 combines with J gene TRBJ2-1, with TRBD2 identical over 8 bases. J gave up 6 bases and V 0 bases, and 10 bases lay outside the gene matches. CDR3 length equals 16 residues. CDR1 and CDR2 (germline): DFQATT, SNEGSKA (reference sequence). CDR3 loop: CSAREGGRGVGNEQFF. The DNA for the CDR3 is TGCAGTGCTAGAGAAGGTGGGCGGGGGGTTGGCAATGAGCAGTTCTTC.

This clonotype was found a few times. The gene calls are TRBV20-1 and TRBJ2-1, with TRBD2 as a possible D gene (6 bases). Germline V gene lookup returns CDR1 DFQATT and CDR2 SNEGSKA (reference sequence). This CDR3 region has 15 residues. V lost 3 bases to trimming and J lost 0 bases, with 12 bases between them. The CDR3 region is CSARLRGSSYNEQFF. The CDR3 coding sequence is TGCAGTGCTAGGTTACGGGGGAGCTCCTACAATGAGCAGTTCTTC.

This clonotype was counted only a few times. CDR3 amino acids: CASSFRGGSTDTQYF. CDR3 nucleotides: TGCGCCAGCAGCTTCCGCGGGGGTAGCACAGATACGCAGTATTTT. The chain recombines TRBV5-1 with TRBJ2-3, with 7 bases aligning to TRBD2. The germline V gene has CDR1 SGHRS and CDR2 YFSETQ. CDR3 length equals 15 residues. J lost 0 bases, V lost 2 bases, and 3 bases had no gene match. Combining the CDR3 with reference TRBV5-1 and TRBJ2-3 gives the whole variable domain KAGVTQTPRYLIKTRGQQVTLSCSPISGHRSVSWYQQTPGQGLQFLFEYFSETQRNKGNFPGRFSGRQFSNSRSEMNVSTLELGDSALYLCASSFRGGSTDTQYFGPGTRLTVL.

This clonotype was counted at least ten times. The chain joins TRBV29-1 to TRBJ2-7, with TRBD1 matching 10 bases. Germline V gene lookup returns CDR1 SQVTM and CDR2 ANQGSEA. CDR3 length: 13 residues. With 5 bases clipped from V and 6 bases from J, the junction kept 7 bases outside the gene matches. CDR3 coding DNA: TGCAGCGTTATCACCGGGACAGGGGTCGAGCAGTACTTC. This encodes CSVITGTGVEQYF.

V is TRBV5-1 and J is TRBJ2-1; TRBD2 matches at 8 bases. CDR1 and CDR2 from the germline V gene are SGHRS and YFSETQ. The CDR3 totals 16 residues. V was clipped by 4 bases and J by 1 base; unmatched bases: 7. The CDR3 DNA follows: TGCGCCAGCAGCATGGAGAGCGGGAGATCCTACAATGAGCAGTTCTTC. As protein: CASSMESGRSYNEQFF.

The table lists this clonotype with many counts. The CDR3 reads CASSKVGLEAFF. CDR3 in DNA: TGTGCCAGCAGCAAAGTCGGGCTGGAAGCTTTCTTT. The rearrangement joins TRBV21-1 to TRBJ1-1. TRBV21-1 counts as a pseudogene. The CDR3 is made up of 12 amino acids.

The rearrangement links TRBV12-5 to TRBJ2-7; TRBD2 agrees at 8 bases. The V gene end was trimmed by 7 bases and the J gene end by 5 bases; junction bases not matched to a gene: 10. This CDR3 contains 14 residues. CDR1 and CDR2 from the germline V gene are LGHNT and FRNRAP. CDR3 sequence (DNA): TGTGCTAGTGAATGGTCGGGGGGGATGAACGAGCAGTACTTC. Translation: CASEWSGGMNEQYF.

The chain joins TRBV6-1 to TRBJ2-2; a weak D match, TRBD2 (6 bases). Deletions cut 0 bases from V and 6 bases from J, with 26 bases between. The CDR3 sequence is 20 residues long. The V gene's germline CDR1 is MNHNS and CDR2 SASEGT. The CDR3 DNA reads TGTGCCAGCAGTGAAGCGGCGGGGTCGACCGCCAGGTGGGGGTCCGGGGAGCTGTTTTTT. Protein product: CASSEAAGSTARWGSGELFF.

This clonotype has a handful of counts. This chain connects TRBV15 to TRBJ2-5, with D uncertain. CDR1 LNHNV and CDR2 YYDKDF come from the germline V gene (reference sequence). Trimming stripped 5 bases from V and 2 bases from J, with 15 bases between. The length of the CDR3 is 15 residues. The CDR3: CATSFTNWAQETQYF. CDR3 DNA sequence: TGTGCCACCAGCTTCACCAACTGGGCACAAGAGACCCAGTACTTC.

This rearrangement joins TRBV20-1 to TRBJ1-2; TRBD1 might be the D (6 bases). Trimming shortened V by 4 bases and J by 4 bases, and 19 bases separated the two germline ends. The CDR3 consists of 15 residues. Germline-derived CDR1 and CDR2 are DFQATT and SNEGSKA (reference sequence). CDR3 sequence: CSATRGAEVSYGYTF. For the CDR3, the DNA is TGCAGTGCTACGCGGGGGGCCGAAGTCTCCTATGGCTACACCTTC.

This clonotype came up a few times. This chain links TRBV20-1 with TRBJ2-1; D gene ambiguous. The CDR3 runs to 11 residues. Trimming stripped 7 bases from V and 10 bases from J, with 14 bases between. CDR1 and CDR2 from the germline V gene are DFQATT and SNEGSKA (reference sequence). The CDR3 DNA follows: TGCAGTGGTATCAGAGGTAGGGAGCAGTTCTTC. Translating it yields CSGIRGREQFF.

The CDR3 region has the DNA TGTGCCACCAGCAGAGATCAGGCCCTGAACACTGAAGCTTTCTTT. It encodes CATSRDQALNTEAFF. The chain links TRBV15 to TRBJ1-1; the D is unclear. CDR1 is LNHNV, CDR2 YYDKDF, per germline (reference sequence). The CDR3 is made up of 15 amino acids. Trimming shortened V by 0 bases and J by 0 bases, and 8 bases separated the two germline ends.

This chain uses TRBV29-1 with TRBJ2-2, with 9 bases lining up with TRBD1. Germline-derived CDR1 and CDR2 are SQVTM and ANQGSEA. This CDR3 spans 13 amino acids. V lost 6 bases and J lost 5; bases outside the gene matches: 4. The CDR3 spells CSVRQGDTGELFF. The DNA of the CDR3 is TGCAGCGTCCGACAGGGGGATACCGGGGAGCTGTTTTTT.

The rearrangement uses TRBV6-5 and TRBJ1-2; D is possibly TRBD1 (5 bases). This CDR3 has 15 amino acids. V gave up 2 bases and J gave up 8 bases, with 18 bases separating them. Germline lookup yields CDR1 MNHEY and CDR2 SVGAGI. The CDR3 reads CASSYGWRGSYGYTF. The CDR3, as DNA: TGTGCCAGCAGTTACGGTTGGAGGGGTTCATACGGCTACACCTTC.

The chain couples TRBV7-2 to TRBJ2-5; the D gene is possibly TRBD1 (5 bases). There are 12 residues in the CDR3. Germline-derived CDR1 and CDR2 are SGHTA and FQGNSA. V was pared by 6 bases and J by 5 bases, with 10 bases between. The CDR3 DNA reads as TGTGCCAGCAGAAAGGGGTCGGAGACCCAGTACTTC. It encodes CASRKGSETQYF.

J is TRBJ2-3 and V is TRBV6-1, with 14 bases that match TRBD2. The ends lost 6 bases at V and 5 bases at J; junction bases unmatched: 10. Germline-derived CDR1 and CDR2 are MNHNS and SASEGT. The CDR3 loop spans 17 amino acids. The CDR3 DNA reads TGTGCCAGCAGCCTGAGGACTAGCGGGAGGTCGCAAGATACGCAGTATTTT. Translation: CASSLRTSGRSQDTQYF.

This clonotype came up a few times. The gene calls are TRBV5-1 and TRBJ1-2, with TRBD1 identical over 7 bases. Unmatched junction bases numbered 6, after V lost 0 bases and J lost 7 bases. From germline, CDR1 is SGHRS and CDR2 YFSETQ. CDR3 length: 14 residues. CDR3 loop: CASSLDLTGSGYTF. The CDR3 region has the DNA TGCGCCAGCAGCTTGGACCTGACAGGGTCTGGCTACACCTTC. Together with reference TRBV5-1 and TRBJ1-2, the CDR3 gives the full variable domain: KAGVTQTPRYLIKTRGQQVTLSCSPISGHRSVSWYQQTPGQGLQFLFEYFSETQRNKGNFPGRFSGRQFSNSRSEMNVSTLELGDSALYLCASSLDLTGSGYTFGSGTRLTVV.

V gene TRBV24-1 combines with J gene TRBJ2-3, with D unresolved. The CDR3 runs 12 residues. Germline V gene lookup returns CDR1 KGHDR and CDR2 SFDVKD. V was shortened by 2 bases and J by 12 bases, with 11 bases between the two germline ends. For the CDR3, the DNA is TGTGCCACCAGTGATTCATCCACGAGTCAGTATTTT. This gives the protein CATSDSSTSQYF.

V and J are TRBV12-3 or TRBV12-4 and TRBJ2-3, with 7 bases fitting TRBD1. The CDR3 sequence is 16 residues long. The V segment lost 2 bases and the J segment 0 bases; nucleotides outside the gene matches: 5. CDR3 sequence: CASSLRGGRSTDTQYF. CDR3 in DNA: TGTGCCAGCAGTTTAAGAGGGGGCCGAAGCACAGATACGCAGTATTTT.

The V and J genes are TRBV10-3 and TRBJ1-4; possibly TRBD1 for D (6 bases). With 8 bases removed from V and 3 bases from J, the gap between germline ends came to 13 bases. CDR1 and CDR2 from the germline V gene are ENHRY and SYGVKD. The CDR3 loop spans 14 amino acids. The CDR3 spells CAIRSQGSNEKLFF. The CDR3 DNA sequence: TGTGCCATCCGCTCACAGGGCTCTAATGAAAAACTGTTTTTT.

This clonotype was counted many times. The V and J genes are TRBV20-1 and TRBJ2-7; 9 bases match TRBD2. CDR1 is DFQATT and CDR2 is SNEGSKA in the germline V gene (reference sequence). There are 15 residues in the CDR3. The ends lost 6 bases at V and 5 bases at J; junction bases unmatched: 14. The CDR3 here is CSAGSGRGSLDEQYF. CDR3 coding DNA: TGCAGTGCCGGTAGCGGGAGAGGGTCCCTCGACGAGCAGTACTTC.

The chain carries TRBV12-3 or TRBV12-4 and TRBJ2-7, with D maybe TRBD1 (7 bases). This CDR3 contains 14 residues. Trimming took 6 bases from V and 7 from J, leaving 19 bases between them. The CDR3 DNA is TGTGCCAGCAGACTCACTACAGGGGCGGGGGAGCAGTACTTC. Translation: CASRLTTGAGEQYF.

The chain combines TRBV20-1 with TRBJ2-2; either TRBD1 or TRBD2 may fit D (5 bases each). Germline V gives CDR1 DFQATT, CDR2 SNEGSKA (reference sequence). The CDR3 loop spans 12 amino acids. V dropped 1 base and J dropped 9 bases, with 9 bases sitting between them. This CDR3 is CSARVGERELFF. CDR3 nucleotide sequence: TGCAGTGCTAGAGTGGGGGAGCGGGAGCTGTTTTTT.

This clonotype occurred a few times. V gene TRBV6-5 combines with J gene TRBJ2-2; weak D call: TRBD2 (5 bases). CDR1 is MNHEY, CDR2 SVGAGI, per germline. The CDR3 sequence is 16 residues long. Between the trimmed V and J ends, which lost 5 bases and 0 bases, there was a span of 13 bases. CDR3 sequence (DNA): TGTGCCAGCAGTCCTACCCGAGGGACGAACACCGGGGAGCTGTTTTTT. Protein sequence: CASSPTRGTNTGELFF.

This clonotype has a single count. One junction end disagrees with the germline gene, perhaps due to a read error. The rearrangement uses TRBV20-1 and TRBJ2-7, with D possibly being TRBD2 (6 bases). CDR3 size: 16 residues. CDR1 DFQATT and CDR2 SNEGSKA come from the germline V gene (reference sequence). The CDR3 DNA reads TGCTGTGCTAGAGATGAGGGAGGCCGGTTTGGACACGAGCAGTACTTC. Its translation: CCARDEGGRFGHEQYF.

In its sample, this clonotype was seen a few times. The rearrangement joins TRBV15 to TRBJ2-1; the match to TRBD2 covers 7 bases. Unmatched junction bases numbered 6, after V lost 2 bases and J lost 2 bases. The CDR3 has 16 residues. Germline CDR1 and CDR2: LNHNV and YYDKDF (reference sequence). Written as DNA, the CDR3 is TGTGCCACCAGCAGATCGGTCGGGGGGACCTACAATGAGCAGTTCTTC. This gives the protein CATSRSVGGTYNEQFF.

This clonotype showed up just a few times. The V call is TRBV11-2, the J call TRBJ2-2; the match to TRBD2 covers 8 bases. The length of the CDR3 is 15 residues. V was clipped by 3 bases and J by 7 bases; unmatched bases: 7. Germline lookup yields CDR1 SGHAT and CDR2 FQNNGV. Here the CDR3 reads CASSFYGTSYGELFF. The CDR3 DNA reads as TGTGCCAGCAGCTTTTACGGGACTAGTTACGGGGAGCTGTTTTTT.

The chain is built from TRBV20-1 and TRBJ2-4, with D possibly being TRBD1 (6 bases). Germline CDR1 and CDR2: DFQATT and SNEGSKA (reference sequence). This CDR3 contains 15 residues. V dropped 6 bases and J dropped 0 bases, with 15 bases sitting between them. CDR3 sequence reads: CSAGGQTLAKNIQYF. In nucleotides, the CDR3 is TGCAGTGCCGGAGGACAGACCCTAGCCAAAAACATTCAGTACTTC.

This chain joins TRBV10-3 and TRBJ2-7; TRBD2 agrees at 11 bases. The V gene end was trimmed by 0 bases and the J gene end by 0 bases; junction bases not matched to a gene: 4. This CDR3 contains 17 residues. Germline-derived CDR1 and CDR2 are ENHRY and SYGVKD. This chain's CDR3 is CAISESLAGGSSYEQYF. The DNA for the CDR3 is TGTGCCATCAGTGAGTCCTTAGCGGGAGGGAGCTCCTACGAGCAGTACTTC.

This clonotype has just a few counts. The V call is TRBV6-5, the J call TRBJ2-1; D call uncertain. The germline V and J ends were trimmed by 0 bases and 8 bases, with 14 bases remaining between them. From germline, CDR1 is MNHEY and CDR2 SVGAGI. The length of the CDR3 is 15 residues. The CDR3 region is CASSYSILRADEQFF. For the CDR3, the DNA is TGTGCCAGCAGTTACTCGATTTTAAGAGCCGATGAGCAGTTCTTC.

This chain uses TRBV20-1 with TRBJ2-1; 11 bases are shared with TRBD2. The V gene end was trimmed by 6 bases and the J gene end by 8 bases; junction bases not matched to a gene: 9. The CDR3 consists of 14 residues. CDR1 is DFQATT, CDR2 SNEGSKA, per germline (reference sequence). In DNA form, the CDR3 reads TGCAGTGCACTAACTAGCGGGAGAGGGGATGAGCAGTTCTTC. This translates into CSALTSGRGDEQFF.